This T cell receptor beta chain was sequenced during a study of spatial heterogeneity in lung cancer. Trimming stripped 0 bases from V and 1 base from J, with 6 bases between. Germline V lookup: CDR1 LGHDT, CDR2 YNNKEL (reference sequence). The CDR3 sequence is 14 residues long. TCRdb recomputed calls from the 5' RACE reads with MiXCR, one row per CDR3 protein. Among about 3,700 distinct CDR3 sequences listed, nearly 5% were seen once. The study's findings and limits: For expanded intratumoral alpha and beta TCRs, counts tracked tumor mutation counts.

The sample holds many counts of this clonotype. What it binds is not known. Since a much larger clone is just one base distant, this may be a read error. Time point in this sample: sample taken at primary tumor resection. Untreated early-stage non-small cell lung cancer patients, approximately 79 in total, were the donors. The gene calls are TRBV3-1 and TRBJ1-1, with D unresolved. Sequencing was performed on lung tumor tissue, taken at surgery. The TCR sequence derives from a female donor with early-stage non-small cell lung cancer. The CDR3 sequence: CASSQDYRNTEAFF. The CDR3 DNA is TGTGCCAGCAGCCAAGACTACAGGAACACTGAAGCTTTCTTT.